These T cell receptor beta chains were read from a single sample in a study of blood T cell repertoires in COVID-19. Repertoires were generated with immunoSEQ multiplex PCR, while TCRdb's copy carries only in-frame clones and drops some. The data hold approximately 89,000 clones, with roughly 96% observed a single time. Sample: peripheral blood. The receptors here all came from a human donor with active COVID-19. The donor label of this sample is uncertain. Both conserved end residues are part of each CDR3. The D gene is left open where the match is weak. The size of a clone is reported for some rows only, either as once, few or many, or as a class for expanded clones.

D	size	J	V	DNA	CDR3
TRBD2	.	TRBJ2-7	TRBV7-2	TGTGCCAGCAGTAGCGGGGCAGGGGAGCAGTACTTC	CASSSGAGEQYF
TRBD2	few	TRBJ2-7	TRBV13	TGTGCCAGCAGCTCACGGTCTAGCGGGAGCTTTTCGGTCGAGCAGTACTTC	CASSSRSSGSFSVEQYF
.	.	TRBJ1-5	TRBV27	TGTGCCAGCAGTTTTATAGATCAGCCCCAGCATTTT	CASSFIDQPQHF
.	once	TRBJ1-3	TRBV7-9	TGTGCCGGGGGCAGGGACTCTGGAAACACCATATATTTT	CAGGRDSGNTIYF
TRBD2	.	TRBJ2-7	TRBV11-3	TGTGCCAGCAGCTTCGCCTTGTGGGTGGCGGGAGACCACGAGCAGTACTTC	CASSFALWVAGDHEQYF
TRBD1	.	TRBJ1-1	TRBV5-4	TGTGCCAGCAGCCCGCGACAGGGACTGAACACTGAAGCTTTCTTT	CASSPRQGLNTEAFF
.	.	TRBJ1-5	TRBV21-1	TGTGCCAGCAGCAAAGAGGCAGGGGATCAGCCCCAGCATTTT	CASSKEAGDQPQHF
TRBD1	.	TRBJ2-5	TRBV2	TGTGCCGGAAGAGACAGGGAAGAGACCCAGTACTTC	CAGRDREETQYF
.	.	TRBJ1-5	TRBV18	TGTGCCAGCTCCCGCGACAGAAATCAGCCCCAGCATTTT	CASSRDRNQPQHF
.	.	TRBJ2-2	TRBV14	TGTGCCTGGGCCGGCAGAATGAACACCGGGGAGCTGTTTTTT	CAWAGRMNTGELFF